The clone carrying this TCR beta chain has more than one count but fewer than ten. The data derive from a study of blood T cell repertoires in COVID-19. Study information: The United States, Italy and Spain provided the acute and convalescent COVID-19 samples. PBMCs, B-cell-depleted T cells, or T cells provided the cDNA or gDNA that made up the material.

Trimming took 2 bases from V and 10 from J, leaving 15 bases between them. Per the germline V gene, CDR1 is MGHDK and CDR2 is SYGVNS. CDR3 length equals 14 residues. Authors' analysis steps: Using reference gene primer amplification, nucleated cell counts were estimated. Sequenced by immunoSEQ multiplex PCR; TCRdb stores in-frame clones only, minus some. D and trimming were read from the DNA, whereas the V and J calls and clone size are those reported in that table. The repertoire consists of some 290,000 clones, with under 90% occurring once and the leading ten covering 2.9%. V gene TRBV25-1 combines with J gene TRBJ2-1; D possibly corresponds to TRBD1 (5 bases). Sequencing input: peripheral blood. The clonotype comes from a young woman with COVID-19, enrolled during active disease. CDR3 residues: CASSERVLGREQFF. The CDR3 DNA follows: TGTGCCAGCAGTGAAAGGGTGCTGGGGCGGGAGCAGTTCTTC.